This T cell receptor beta chain appears in the sequencing data of a study of CXCR3-negative and CXCR3-positive naive CD8 T cells. CDR1 is MDHEN and CDR2 is SYDVKM in the germline V gene. The CDR3 contains 13 residues. As regards this clonotype: Its specificity is not known.

Study findings and constraints: Against CXCR3-negative naive cells, CXCR3-positive naive cells showed more hydrophobic TRB CDR3s.

The study made its TRB cDNA libraries by 5' RACE, adding UMI labels. TCRdb re-called the 5' RACE reads, yielding one record per CDR3 amino acid sequence without DNA. The listing records 85,000 to 90,000 distinct CDR3 sequences. Sequencing input: naive CXCR3+ CD8+ T cells from blood. Subset: CD45RO-CCR7+CD27+CD95- naive CD8+ T cells expressing CXCR3 (TNR3+). The source is a human donor in good health. Some clones in this sample may be carry-over from other donors' samples. The chain has TRBV28 and TRBJ2-7; the D call from TCRdb, TRBD1, cannot be confirmed without DNA. Here the CDR3 reads CASSFRVQYEQYF. Based on the CDR3 plus reference TRBV28 and TRBJ2-7, the full variable domain is DVKVTQSSRYLVKRTGEKVFLECVQDMDHENMFWYRQDPGLGLRLIYFSYDVKMKEKGDIPEGYSVSREKKERFSLILESASTNQTSMYLCASSFRVQYEQYFGPGTRLTVT.